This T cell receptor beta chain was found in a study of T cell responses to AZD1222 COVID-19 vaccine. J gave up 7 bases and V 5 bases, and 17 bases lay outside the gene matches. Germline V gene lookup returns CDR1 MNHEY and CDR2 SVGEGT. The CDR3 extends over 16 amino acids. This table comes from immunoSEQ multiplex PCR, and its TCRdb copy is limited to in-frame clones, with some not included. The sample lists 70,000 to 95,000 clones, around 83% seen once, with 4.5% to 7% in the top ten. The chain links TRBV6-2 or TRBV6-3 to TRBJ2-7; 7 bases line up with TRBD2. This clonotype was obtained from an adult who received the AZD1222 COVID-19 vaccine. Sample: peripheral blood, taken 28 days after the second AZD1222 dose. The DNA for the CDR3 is TGTGCCAGCAGTCGCGCCGGGGCGGGAGCATCGAGGGAGCAGTACTTC. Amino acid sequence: CASSRAGAGASREQYF.